This TCR beta chain was sequenced for a study of blood T cell repertoires in COVID-19. Across the study: From T cells, B-cell-depleted T cells, or PBMCs came the material, which was cDNA or gDNA.

The V end was cut by 0 bases, the J end by 11 bases, with 13 bases between. The CDR3 is 13 residues long. Per the germline V gene, CDR1 is SGHNT and CDR2 is YYREEE (reference sequence). The data were produced by immunoSEQ multiplex PCR, yet TCRdb's version contains in-frame clones alone and is incomplete. In the table there are roughly 230,000 clones, 70% to 90% of which are singletons. This TCR came from a human donor in a cohort sampled during active COVID-19. V usage is TRBV5-4 and J usage is TRBJ2-3, with D perhaps matching TRBD1 (5 bases). Specimen: peripheral blood. Here the CDR3 DNA reads TGTGCCAGCAGCTTGGGACAGCTCGAAAGGCAGTATTTT. It specifies CASSLGQLERQYF.